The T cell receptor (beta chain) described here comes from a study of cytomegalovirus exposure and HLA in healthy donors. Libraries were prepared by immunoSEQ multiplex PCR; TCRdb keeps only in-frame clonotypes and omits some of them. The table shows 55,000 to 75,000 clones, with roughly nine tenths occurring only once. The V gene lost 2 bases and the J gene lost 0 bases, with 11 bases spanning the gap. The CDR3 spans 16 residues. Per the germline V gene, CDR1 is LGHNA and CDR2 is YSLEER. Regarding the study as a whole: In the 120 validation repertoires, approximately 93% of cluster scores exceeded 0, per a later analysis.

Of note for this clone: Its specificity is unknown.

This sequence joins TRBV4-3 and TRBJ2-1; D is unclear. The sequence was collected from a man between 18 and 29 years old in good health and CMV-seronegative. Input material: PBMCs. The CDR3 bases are TGCGCCAGCAGCCAATCGCTTTTTAGCTCCTACAATGAGCAGTTCTTC. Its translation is CASSQSLFSSYNEQFF.